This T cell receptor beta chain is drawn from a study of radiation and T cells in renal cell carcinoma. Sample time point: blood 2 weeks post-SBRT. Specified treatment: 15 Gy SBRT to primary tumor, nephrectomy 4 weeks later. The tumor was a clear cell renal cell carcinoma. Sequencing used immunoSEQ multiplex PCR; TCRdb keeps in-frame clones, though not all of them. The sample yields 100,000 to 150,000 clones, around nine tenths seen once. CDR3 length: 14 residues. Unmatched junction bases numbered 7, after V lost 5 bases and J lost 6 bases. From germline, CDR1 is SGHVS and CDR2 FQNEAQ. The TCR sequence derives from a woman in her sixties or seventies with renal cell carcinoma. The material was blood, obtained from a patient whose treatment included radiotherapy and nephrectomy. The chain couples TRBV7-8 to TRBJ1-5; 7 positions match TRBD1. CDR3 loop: CASSLKGGSQPQHF. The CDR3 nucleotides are TGTGCCAGCAGCCTCAAAGGGGGCAGTCAGCCCCAGCATTTT. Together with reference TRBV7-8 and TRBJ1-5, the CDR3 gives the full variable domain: GAGVSQSPRYKVAKRGQDVALRCDPISGHVSLFWYQQALGQGPEFLTYFQNEAQLDKSGLPSDRFFAERPEGSVSTLKIQRTQQEDSAVYLCASSLKGGSQPQHFGDGTRLSIL.